The 22 T cell receptor beta chains presented below share a single source sample, sequenced in a study of blood T cell repertoires in COVID-19. Method: immunoSEQ multiplex PCR; TCRdb's copy keeps in-frame clones and lacks some. The profile covers approximately 140,000 clones, with less than 90% appearing a single time and 8.9% taken by the ten largest. The sequencing input was peripheral blood. The receptors shown here come from a man aged 30-40 years with COVID-19, enrolled during active disease.

This chain links TRBV19 with TRBJ2-1, with 7 bases matching TRBD2. CDR1 and CDR2 from the germline V gene are LNHDA and SQIVND (reference sequence). The V segment lost 3 bases and the J segment 0 bases; nucleotides outside the gene matches: 5. The CDR3 sequence is 16 residues long. The CDR3 is CASSISSGYSYNEQFF. In nucleotides, the CDR3 is TGTGCCAGTAGTATCAGTAGCGGGTACTCCTACAATGAGCAGTTCTTC.

The chain has TRBV14 and TRBJ2-7; 8 bases match TRBD2. Germline assignment: CDR1 SGHDN and CDR2 FVKESK. The CDR3 covers 16 residues. V dropped 4 bases and J dropped 0; count of bases not matched to a gene: 8. CDR3 nucleotide sequence: TGTGCCAGCAGCCTAGCGGGAACAGCAGTCTCCTACGAGCAGTACTTC. Translated: CASSLAGTAVSYEQYF.

The V and J genes are TRBV5-6 and TRBJ1-2; 8 nucleotides agree with TRBD1. Germline V gene lookup returns CDR1 SGHDT and CDR2 YYEEEE. After removal of 2 bases from V and 5 bases from J, the junction contained 2 bases not matched to a gene. The CDR3 length is 13 residues. In nucleotides, the CDR3 is TGTGCCAGCAGCTTAAGGACAGGGTATGGCTACACCTTC. Translating it yields CASSLRTGYGYTF.

The CDR3 sequence: CASSPYPIGLAGNTGELFF. In DNA form, the CDR3 reads TGTGCCAGCAGTCCCTATCCTATTGGACTAGCGGGTAACACCGGGGAGCTGTTTTTT. The chain recombines TRBV4-2 with TRBJ2-2; 11 nucleotides agree with TRBD2. With 6 bases clipped from V and 2 bases from J, the junction kept 14 bases outside the gene matches. The CDR3 loop spans 19 amino acids. Germline CDR1 LGHNA, CDR2 YNFKEQ.

The J gene is TRBJ2-4, the V gene TRBV12-3 or TRBV12-4; 10 bases map to TRBD2. The CDR3 totals 13 residues. V gave up 5 bases and J gave up 12 bases; unmatched junction bases: 7. This CDR3 reads CASSPGLARPQYF. The CDR3, as DNA: TGTGCCAGCAGTCCGGGACTAGCGAGACCTCAGTACTTC.

This clone was detected a few times. The rearrangement joins TRBV6-4 to TRBJ2-3; no clear D gene. CDR1 is MRHNA, CDR2 SNTAGT, per germline. V was pared by 6 bases and J by 3 bases, with 13 bases between. CDR3 length: 14 residues. This chain's CDR3 is CASSITPETDTQYF. For the CDR3, the DNA is TGTGCCAGCAGCATAACTCCGGAGACAGATACGCAGTATTTT.

The chain links TRBV4-3 to TRBJ2-1; 9 nucleotides match TRBD1. Germline V gene data show CDR1 as LGHNA and CDR2 as YSLEER. V lost 0 bases and J lost 6; bases outside the gene matches: 6. This CDR3 comprises 16 residues. The CDR3, as DNA: TGCGCCAGCAGCCAAGATTCTCGGGGACAGGGCAATGAGCAGTTCTTC. It codes for CASSQDSRGQGNEQFF.

V usage is TRBV6-5 and J usage is TRBJ2-5; 9 positions agree with TRBD1. The V and J ends lost 6 bases and 5 bases, in that order; junction bases with no gene match: 4. Germline V gene data show CDR1 as MNHEY and CDR2 as SVGAGI. The CDR3 is made up of 13 amino acids. The CDR3 reads CASRGQGGETQYF. The CDR3, as DNA: TGTGCCAGCAGGGGACAGGGAGGGGAGACCCAGTACTTC.

This rearrangement joins TRBV27 to TRBJ2-7; 8 nucleotides agree with TRBD2. Germline V gene lookup returns CDR1 MNHEY and CDR2 SMNVEV (reference sequence). V shed 2 bases and J 5 bases; nucleotides not matched to a gene: 8. The CDR3 sequence is 15 residues long. CDR3: CASSLQGLGSHEQYF. Written as DNA, the CDR3 is TGTGCCAGCAGTTTACAGGGACTAGGCAGCCACGAGCAGTACTTC.

This sequence joins TRBV2 and TRBJ2-5; 7 nucleotides match TRBD2. This CDR3 has 13 amino acids. The germline CDR1 and CDR2 sequences are SNHLY and FYNNEI. V was clipped by 2 bases and J by 5 bases; unmatched bases: 2. CDR3 region: CASSESRGETQYF. The DNA for the CDR3 is TGTGCCAGCAGTGAATCGCGGGGGGAGACCCAGTACTTC. The whole variable domain, filled in from reference TRBV2 and TRBJ2-5, reads EPEVTQTPSHQVTQMGQEVILRCVPISNHLYFYWYRQILGQKVEFLVSFYNNEISEKSEIFDDQFSVERPDGSNFTLKIRSTKLEDSAMYFCASSESRGETQYFGPGTRLLVL.

As for this clone: Compared with germline, one end of the junction differs, possibly owing to a read error. The V call is TRBV9, the J call TRBJ2-7; 10 bases map to TRBD1. The CDR3 is made up of 13 amino acids. Germline V gene data show CDR1 as SGDLS and CDR2 as YYNGEE. This CDR3 is CASSEGSTGQGNF. The CDR3 DNA is TGTGCCAGCAGCGAGGGGTCCACGGGACAGGGGAACTTC.

The J gene is TRBJ2-7, the V gene TRBV9; perhaps TRBD1 as D (5 bases). This CDR3 region has 14 residues. Trimming shortened V by 4 bases and J by 0 bases, and 11 bases separated the two germline ends. Per the germline V gene, CDR1 is SGDLS and CDR2 is YYNGEE. CDR3: CASSPRQSSYEQYF. CDR3 DNA: TGTGCCAGCAGCCCACGACAGAGCTCCTACGAGCAGTACTTC.

The chain joins TRBV28 to TRBJ1-5; TRBD1 aligns across 10 bases. CDR1 and CDR2 from the germline V gene are MDHEN and SYDVKM. The CDR3 is made up of 15 amino acids. Trimming removed 5 bases from V and 5 bases from J; junction bases left unmatched: 6. CDR3 coding DNA: TGTGCCAGCAGTGGAGGGGACAGGGGCTATCAGCCCCAGCATTTT. It specifies CASSGGDRGYQPQHF. The variable domain in full, completed from reference TRBV28 and TRBJ1-5, reads DVKVTQSSRYLVKRTGEKVFLECVQDMDHENMFWYRQDPGLGLRLIYFSYDVKMKEKGDIPEGYSVSREKKERFSLILESASTNQTSMYLCASSGGDRGYQPQHFGDGTRLSIL.

The V and J genes are TRBV5-1 and TRBJ2-7, with TRBD2 identical over 9 bases. From germline, CDR1 is SGHRS and CDR2 YFSETQ. Losses at the gene ends were 2 bases for V and 7 bases for J; bases not matched to a gene: 16. The CDR3 is made up of 17 amino acids. The CDR3 sequence: CASSFLAGSMKTGEQYF. CDR3 nucleotide sequence: TGCGCCAGCAGCTTCCTAGCGGGATCGATGAAAACCGGAGAGCAGTACTTC.

The rearrangement uses TRBV7-8 and TRBJ2-1; 10 bases line up with TRBD1. Germline CDR1 is SGHVS and CDR2 is FQNEAQ. This CDR3 comprises 16 residues. V was clipped by 5 bases and J by 7 bases; unmatched bases: 11. DNA for the CDR3: TGTGCCAGCAGCCCCCTGACAGGGGGCGGAAGGAATGAGCAGTTCTTC. Translation: CASSPLTGGGRNEQFF.

Only one count was recorded for this clone. The chain links TRBV29-1 to TRBJ2-1, with 8 bases that match TRBD2. The V and J ends lost 2 bases and 7 bases, in that order; junction bases with no gene match: 4. The length of the CDR3 is 13 residues. Per germline, CDR1 SQVTM and CDR2 ANQGSEA. The CDR3 here is CSVETGGGNEQFF. The CDR3 bases are TGCAGCGTTGAAACCGGGGGGGGGAATGAGCAGTTCTTC.

This clone was detected a few times. The J gene is TRBJ2-7, the V gene TRBV27; TRBD1 agrees at 10 bases. CDR1 and CDR2 from the germline V gene are MNHEY and SMNVEV (reference sequence). V dropped 4 bases and J dropped 6; count of bases not matched to a gene: 0. This CDR3 is 12 amino acids long. The CDR3 spells CASSWTGGEQYF. DNA for the CDR3: TGTGCCAGCAGTTGGACAGGGGGCGAGCAGTACTTC.

The chain links TRBV10-3 to TRBJ2-7, with 10 bases fitting TRBD1. Looked up from germline, CDR1 is ENHRY and CDR2 is SYGVKD. Losses at the gene ends were 5 bases for V and 6 bases for J; bases not matched to a gene: 4. This CDR3 is 13 amino acids long. The CDR3: CAISMGQGIEQYF. CDR3 coding DNA: TGTGCCATCAGTATGGGACAGGGGATCGAGCAGTACTTC.

The chain has TRBV5-8 and TRBJ2-5; D gene unclear. The CDR3 runs to 14 residues. Germline CDR1 SGHTS, CDR2 YDEGEE. V lost 4 bases and J 1 base, leaving 11 bases between the germline ends. The CDR3, as DNA: TGTGCCAGCAGCCGTGGAGTTATCCAAGAGACCCAGTACTTC. Translation gives CASSRGVIQETQYF.

Only one count was recorded for this clone. The chain uses TRBV6-2 or TRBV6-3 and TRBJ2-3, with 7 bases matching TRBD2. This CDR3 region has 15 residues. In germline, CDR1 is MNHEY, CDR2 SVGEGT. Unmatched junction bases numbered 8, after V lost 4 bases and J lost 4 bases. CDR3 DNA sequence: TGTGCCAGCAGTTTGTGGGCGGGAGCGGCAGATACGCAGTATTTT. Protein sequence: CASSLWAGAADTQYF.

V gene TRBV7-2 combines with J gene TRBJ2-1, with 13 bases that match TRBD2. The CDR3 covers 15 residues. Per the germline V gene, CDR1 is SGHTA and CDR2 is FQGNSA. After removal of 5 bases from V and 6 bases from J, the junction contained 4 bases not matched to a gene. The CDR3 DNA reads as TGTGCCAGCAGCGTGACTAGCGGGAGGAGCAATGAGCAGTTCTTC. It encodes CASSVTSGRSNEQFF.

This rearrangement joins TRBV6-2 or TRBV6-3 to TRBJ2-7, with D perhaps TRBD2 (5 bases). V lost 2 bases and J 3 bases, leaving 14 bases between the germline ends. The CDR3 has 15 amino acids. Germline V gene lookup returns CDR1 MNHEY and CDR2 SVGEGT. This CDR3 is CASSYGGRVFYEQYF. The CDR3 DNA reads as TGTGCCAGCAGTTACGGCGGGCGGGTCTTCTACGAGCAGTACTTC.